This T cell receptor beta chain came from a study of shared clonotypes between healthy human individuals. Assay used: immunoSEQ multiplex PCR; TCRdb lists only in-frame clones, some missing. The data show 2 million to 2.5 million clones, 95% seen once. Remarks on this clone: What it recognizes is unknown.

Study-level points and caveats: Having only a few donors restricted how much genetic and exposure-history diversity was captured. The sole specimen, blood, was sampled, and tissue repertoires likely differ.

Germline-derived CDR1 and CDR2 are SEHNR and FQNEAQ (reference sequence). Trimming removed 4 bases from V and 5 bases from J, with 18 bases in between. This CDR3 has 15 amino acids. The chain recombines TRBV7-9 with TRBJ2-7; unclear D gene. The TCR sequence derives from a man aged 18-30 years in good health. The source material was naive CD4+ T cells sorted from blood. Sample subset: CD45RA+ positively selected. The CDR3 DNA reads as TGTGCCAGCAGCTACCGAAGGGAATTATCAAACGAGCAGTACTTC. It specifies CASSYRRELSNEQYF.